This T cell receptor (beta chain) emerged from a study of T cells in Graves' hyperthyroidism and ophthalmopathy. Patients were excluded because of uncontrolled infection, other autoimmune disease, pregnancy or lactation. The diagnoses drew upon clinical symptoms, serum thyroxine and TRAb, thyroid ultrasound and orbital computed tomography. Whole-study findings and limits: Ophthalmopathy was predicted by the model a median of around 5.9 months ahead of onset. Most expanded thyroid clonotypes above 0.001 recurred in blood.

There are 12 residues in the CDR3. V dropped 5 bases and J dropped 5 bases, with 12 bases sitting between them. In germline, CDR1 is DFQATT, CDR2 SNEGSKA (reference sequence). The TCR beta CDR3 regions underwent amplification using RNA transcripts as the source. During a first-round RT-PCR of the TCR CDR3, the HTBI primer set was used. One entry per CDR3 protein results from TCRdb running MiXCR on the multiplex PCR reads. The sample holds 750,000 to 950,000 distinct CDR3 sequences; 38% are singletons and the top ten take approximately 10%. This clonotype has ten or more counts. The antigen remains undetermined.

This chain joins TRBV20-1 and TRBJ1-1; D is unclear. Sequenced input: blood. This sequence was found in a man aged 18-30 years with Graves' hyperthyroidism. The DNA of the CDR3 is TGCAGTGCTCCCGGCCTGGGAACTGAAGCTTTCTTT. Residues: CSAPGLGTEAFF.